One sample yielded the 3 T cell receptor beta chains listed below, sequenced in a study of immune characterization of retroperitoneal liposarcoma. From the PCR reads, TCRdb called clonotypes with MiXCR, one entry per CDR3 protein. The repertoire consists of 2,900 or so distinct CDR3 sequences, with about 52% occurring once and the leading ten covering 55% to 60%. Sequencing used tumor tissue. The receptors were sampled from a male donor with retroperitoneal liposarcoma.

This clonotype was counted between two and nine times. J is TRBJ2-5 and V is TRBV11-3, with 12 nucleotides matching TRBD2. Germline V gives CDR1 SGHNT, CDR2 YENEEA. The CDR3 runs to 16 residues. The trim removed 1 base at V and 4 bases at J, leaving 4 bases unmatched. The CDR3 protein is CASSLGLAGERETQYF. CDR3 DNA: TGTGCCAGCAGCTTAGGACTAGCGGGAGAACGAGAGACCCAGTACTTC. Looking up the rest from reference TRBV11-3 and TRBJ2-5 gives the full variable domain: EAGVVQSPRYKIIEKKQPVAFWCNPISGHNTLYWYLQNLGQGPELLIRYENEEAVDDSQLPKDRFSAERLKGVDSTLKIQPAELGDSAVYLCASSLGLAGERETQYFGPGTRLLVL.

The V gene is TRBV27, the J gene TRBJ2-1; 12 nucleotides line up with TRBD2. V shed 5 bases and J 4 bases; nucleotides not matched to a gene: 6. CDR3 length equals 16 residues. Per germline, CDR1 MNHEY and CDR2 SMNVEV (reference sequence). The CDR3 spells CASSTGLAGRYNEQFF. CDR3 nucleotide sequence: TGTGCCAGCAGTACCGGACTAGCGGGAAGGTACAATGAGCAGTTCTTC.

The chain has TRBV10-1 and TRBJ2-2, with a possible D match to TRBD2 (5 bases). This CDR3 is 16 amino acids long. Germline V gene sequence: CDR1 WNHNN, CDR2 SYGVQD (reference sequence). V lost 6 bases and J lost 6, with 20 bases in between. For the CDR3, the DNA is TGCGCCAGCAGCCCCTCGGGATCAAGCTGGGCCGGGGAGCTGTTTTTT. Its translation is CASSPSGSSWAGELFF.